This TCR beta chain came from a study of blood T cell repertoires in COVID-19. Participant reports of clinical history set cohort assignment. Participants classified as exposed had met a COVID-19 case within 2 weeks before study entry. TCRdb keeps only in-frame clones here, not all; method: immunoSEQ multiplex PCR. The sample holds some 150,000 clones, roughly 84% seen once. CDR1 SNHLY and CDR2 FYNNEI come from the germline V gene. The CDR3 is 13 residues long. Trimming shortened V by 4 bases and J by 9 bases, and 12 bases separated the two germline ends. The specimen was PBMCs or T cells enriched from blood (not recorded which). This sequence joins TRBV2 and TRBJ1-4; D is possibly TRBD1 (5 bases). The receptor comes from a woman in her 50s who had been exposed to COVID-19. CDR3 DNA: TGTGCCAGCAGTGCAGGGCCAGTGCAAAAACTGTTTTTT. The encoded protein is CASSAGPVQKLFF.